These 4 T cell receptor beta chains were all obtained from the same sample, sequenced in a study of breast tumors, draining lymph nodes, adjacent tissues. One entry per CDR3 protein, called by TCRdb with MiXCR from the multiplex PCR reads. The table has 200,000 to 300,000 distinct CDR3 sequences, about 30% seen once; the top ten hold roughly 1.1%. Samples came from axillary lymph nodes draining the breast cancer. Sequencing input: axillary lymph node tissue. The receptors originated from a female donor with breast cancer. Some clones in this sample may be carry-over from other donors' samples.

This clonotype appeared a few times. This sequence joins TRBV11-3 and TRBJ1-1; D possibly corresponds to TRBD1 (5 bases). Per germline, CDR1 SGHNT and CDR2 YENEEA. Trimming took 0 bases from V and 8 from J, leaving 10 bases between them. The CDR3 sequence is 13 residues long. CDR3 amino acids: CASSLEGNREAFF. CDR3 nucleotides: TGTGCCAGCAGCTTAGAGGGGAACAGGGAAGCTTTCTTT.

To note about this clonotype: Relative to the germline gene, one junction end is altered; a read error may explain this. The V call is TRBV15, the J call TRBJ1-4; D remains unclear. Germline CDR1 and CDR2: LNHNV and YYDKDF (reference sequence). CDR3 size: 15 residues. As DNA, the CDR3 is TGTGCCACCAGCAGAGGTCGGGCGGACGCGGAAAAACTGCTTTTT. Translation gives CATSRGRADAEKLLF. Full variable domain (outside the CDR3, taken from reference TRBV15 and TRBJ1-4): DAMVIQNPRYQVTQFGKPVTLSCSQTLNHNVMYWYQQKSSQAPKLLFHYYDKDFNNEADTPDNFQSRRPNTSFCFLDIRSPGLGDTAMYLCATSRGRADAEKLLFGSGTQLSVL.

This sequence joins TRBV24-1 and TRBJ1-6; TRBD1 aligns across 9 bases. Germline V gene data show CDR1 as KGHDR and CDR2 as SFDVKD. The CDR3 consists of 15 residues. With 5 bases clipped from V and 10 bases from J, the junction kept 8 bases outside the gene matches. For the CDR3, the DNA is TGTGCCACCAGTGCTAGAGGGACAGGGCGATCACCCCTCCACTTT. This translates into CATSARGTGRSPLHF.

This clonotype was recorded many times. CDR3 in DNA: TGTGCCAGCAGCTTAGTGGGCAGAAGCTCCTATAATTCACCCCTCCACTTT. Encoded protein: CASSLVGRSSYNSPLHF. The chain has TRBV7-9 and TRBJ1-6; D is unclear. This CDR3 comprises 17 residues. CDR1 is SEHNR, CDR2 FQNEAQ, per germline (reference sequence). V lost 1 base to trimming and J lost 0 bases, with 10 bases between them.